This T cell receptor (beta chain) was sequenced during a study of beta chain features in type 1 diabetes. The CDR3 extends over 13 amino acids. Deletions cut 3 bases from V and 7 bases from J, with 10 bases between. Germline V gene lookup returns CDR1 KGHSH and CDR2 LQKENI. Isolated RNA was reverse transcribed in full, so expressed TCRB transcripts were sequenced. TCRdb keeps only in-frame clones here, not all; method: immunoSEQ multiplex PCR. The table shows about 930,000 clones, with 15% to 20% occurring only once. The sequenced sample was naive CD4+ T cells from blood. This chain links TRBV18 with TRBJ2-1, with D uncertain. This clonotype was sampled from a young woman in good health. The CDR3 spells CASSPSQSNEQFF. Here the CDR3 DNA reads TGTGCCAGCTCACCGAGTCAGTCTAATGAGCAGTTCTTC.